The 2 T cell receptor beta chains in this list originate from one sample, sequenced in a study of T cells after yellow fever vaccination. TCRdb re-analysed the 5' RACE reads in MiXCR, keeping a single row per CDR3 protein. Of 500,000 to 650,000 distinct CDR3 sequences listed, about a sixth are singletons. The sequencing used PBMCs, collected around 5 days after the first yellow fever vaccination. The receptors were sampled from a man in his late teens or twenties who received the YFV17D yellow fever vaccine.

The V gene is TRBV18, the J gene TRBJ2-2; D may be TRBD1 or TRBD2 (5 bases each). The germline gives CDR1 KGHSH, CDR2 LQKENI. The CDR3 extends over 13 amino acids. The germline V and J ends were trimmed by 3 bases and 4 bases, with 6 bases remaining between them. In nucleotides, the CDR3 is TGTGCCAGCTCACCGGGGGTCACCGGGGAGCTGTTTTTT. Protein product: CASSPGVTGELFF. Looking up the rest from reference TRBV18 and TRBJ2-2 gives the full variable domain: NAGVMQNPRHLVRRRGQEARLRCSPMKGHSHVYWYRQLPEEGLKFMVYLQKENIIDESGMPKERFSAEFPKEGPSILRIQQVVRGDSAAYFCASSPGVTGELFFGEGSRLTVL.

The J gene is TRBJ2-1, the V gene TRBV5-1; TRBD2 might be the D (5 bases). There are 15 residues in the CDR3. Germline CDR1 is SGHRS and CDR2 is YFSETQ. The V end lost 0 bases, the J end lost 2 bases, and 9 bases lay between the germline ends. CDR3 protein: CASSLEGSPYNEQFF. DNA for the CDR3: TGCGCCAGCAGCTTGGAAGGGAGCCCCTACAATGAGCAGTTCTTC.